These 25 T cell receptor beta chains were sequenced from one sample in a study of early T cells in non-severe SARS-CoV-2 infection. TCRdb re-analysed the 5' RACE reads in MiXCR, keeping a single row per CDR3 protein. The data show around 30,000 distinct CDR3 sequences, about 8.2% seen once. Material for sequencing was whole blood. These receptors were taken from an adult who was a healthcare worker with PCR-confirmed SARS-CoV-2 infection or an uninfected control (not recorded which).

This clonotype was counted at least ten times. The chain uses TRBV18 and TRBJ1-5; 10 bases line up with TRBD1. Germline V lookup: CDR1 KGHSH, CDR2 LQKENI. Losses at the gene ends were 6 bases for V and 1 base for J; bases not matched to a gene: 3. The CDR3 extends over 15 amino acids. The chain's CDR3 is CASSPTGGSNQPQHF. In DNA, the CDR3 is TGTGCCAGCTCGCCGACAGGGGGCAGCAATCAGCCCCAGCATTTT.

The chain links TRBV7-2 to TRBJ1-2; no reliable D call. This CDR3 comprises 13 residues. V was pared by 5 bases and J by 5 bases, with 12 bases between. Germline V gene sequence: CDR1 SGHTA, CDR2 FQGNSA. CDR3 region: CASSASGLYGYTF. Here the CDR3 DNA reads TGTGCCAGCAGCGCTTCAGGTCTTTATGGCTACACCTTC.

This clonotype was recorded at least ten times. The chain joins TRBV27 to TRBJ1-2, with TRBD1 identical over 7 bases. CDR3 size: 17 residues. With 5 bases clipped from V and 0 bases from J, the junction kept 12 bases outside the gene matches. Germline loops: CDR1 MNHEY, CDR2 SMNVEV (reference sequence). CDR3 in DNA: TGTGCCAGCAGTCTCCGACAGGGTCGGACCGCTAACTATGGCTACACCTTC. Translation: CASSLRQGRTANYGYTF.

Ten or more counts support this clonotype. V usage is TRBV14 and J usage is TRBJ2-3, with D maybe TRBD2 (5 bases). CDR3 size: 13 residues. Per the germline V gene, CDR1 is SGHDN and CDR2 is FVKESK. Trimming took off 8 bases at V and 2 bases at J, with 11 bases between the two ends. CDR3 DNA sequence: TGTGCCAGCTCCCCGGGGAACACAGATACGCAGTATTTT. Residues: CASSPGNTDTQYF.

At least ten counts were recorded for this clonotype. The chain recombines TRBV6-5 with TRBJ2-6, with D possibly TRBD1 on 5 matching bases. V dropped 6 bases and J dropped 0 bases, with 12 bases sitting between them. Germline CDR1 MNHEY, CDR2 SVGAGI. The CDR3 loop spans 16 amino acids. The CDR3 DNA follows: TGTGCCAGCAGCCCTCAGGGTTCCTCTGGGGCCAACGTCCTGACTTTC. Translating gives CASSPQGSSGANVLTF.

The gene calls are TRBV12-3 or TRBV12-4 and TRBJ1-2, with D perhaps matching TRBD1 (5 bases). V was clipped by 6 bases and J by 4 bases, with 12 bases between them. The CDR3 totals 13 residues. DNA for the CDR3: TGTGCCAGCAGGCCTCAGGGAGCCTATGGCTACACCTTC. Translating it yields CASRPQGAYGYTF.

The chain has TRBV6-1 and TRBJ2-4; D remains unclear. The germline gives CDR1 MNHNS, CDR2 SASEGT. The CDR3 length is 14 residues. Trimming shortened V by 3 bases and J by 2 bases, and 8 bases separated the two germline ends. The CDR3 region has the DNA TGTGCCAGCAGTGACAGATTCACCAAAAACATTCAGTACTTC. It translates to CASSDRFTKNIQYF.

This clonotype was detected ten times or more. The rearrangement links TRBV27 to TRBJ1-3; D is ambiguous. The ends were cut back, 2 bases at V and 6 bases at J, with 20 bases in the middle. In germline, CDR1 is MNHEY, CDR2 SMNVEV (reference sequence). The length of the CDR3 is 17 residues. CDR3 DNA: TGTGCCAGCAGTTTACAATCGGGGAGCTGGGCTGAAAACACCATATATTTT. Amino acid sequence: CASSLQSGSWAENTIYF.

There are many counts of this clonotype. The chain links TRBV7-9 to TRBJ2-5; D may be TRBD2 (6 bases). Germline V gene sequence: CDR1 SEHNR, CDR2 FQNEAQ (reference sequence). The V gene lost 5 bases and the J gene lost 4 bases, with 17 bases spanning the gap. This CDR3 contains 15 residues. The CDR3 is CASSVGTAPGETQYF. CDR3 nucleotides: TGTGCCAGCAGCGTCGGGACTGCCCCTGGAGAGACCCAGTACTTC. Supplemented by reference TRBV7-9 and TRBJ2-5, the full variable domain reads DTGVSQNPRHKITKRGQNVTFRCDPISEHNRLYWYRQTLGQGPEFLTYFQNEAQLEKSRLLSDRFSAERPKGSFSTLEIQRTEQGDSAMYLCASSVGTAPGETQYFGPGTRLLVL.

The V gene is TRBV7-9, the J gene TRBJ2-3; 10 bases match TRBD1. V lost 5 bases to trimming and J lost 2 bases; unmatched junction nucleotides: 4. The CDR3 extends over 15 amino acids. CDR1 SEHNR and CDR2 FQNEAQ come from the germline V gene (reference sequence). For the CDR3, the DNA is TGTGCCAGCAGCAAAGACAGGGGGCTCACAGATACGCAGTATTTT. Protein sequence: CASSKDRGLTDTQYF.

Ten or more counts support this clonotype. This CDR3 reads CSVVVWGRENIQYF. In DNA, the CDR3 is TGCAGCGTTGTAGTATGGGGGCGGGAAAACATTCAGTACTTC. The chain joins TRBV29-1 to TRBJ2-4; D may be TRBD1 (6 bases). The V and J ends lost 4 bases and 5 bases respectively, with 15 bases between them. CDR3 length: 14 amino acids. Germline CDR1 is SQVTM and CDR2 is ANQGSEA.

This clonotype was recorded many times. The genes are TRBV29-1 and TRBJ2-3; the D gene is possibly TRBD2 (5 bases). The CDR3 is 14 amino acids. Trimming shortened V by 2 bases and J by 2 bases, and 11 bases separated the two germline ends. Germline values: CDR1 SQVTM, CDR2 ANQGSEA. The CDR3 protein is CSVERGLITDTQYF. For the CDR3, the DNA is TGCAGCGTTGAACGCGGGCTTATCACAGATACGCAGTATTTT.

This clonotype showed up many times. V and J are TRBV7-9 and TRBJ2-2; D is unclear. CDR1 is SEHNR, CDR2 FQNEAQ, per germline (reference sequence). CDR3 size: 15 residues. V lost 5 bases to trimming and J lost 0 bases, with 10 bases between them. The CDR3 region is CASSPQSANTGELFF. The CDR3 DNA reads TGTGCCAGCAGCCCCCAGTCGGCGAACACCGGGGAGCTGTTTTTT.

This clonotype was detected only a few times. The CDR3 nucleotides read TGTGCCAGCAGCCACCTACAGTTCATGAACACTGAAGCTTTCTTT. Protein product: CASSHLQFMNTEAFF. The V and J genes are TRBV7-2 and TRBJ1-1, with D hard to call. The ends were cut back, 5 bases at V and 0 bases at J, with 13 bases in the middle. This CDR3 region has 15 residues. Germline CDR1 and CDR2: SGHTA and FQGNSA.

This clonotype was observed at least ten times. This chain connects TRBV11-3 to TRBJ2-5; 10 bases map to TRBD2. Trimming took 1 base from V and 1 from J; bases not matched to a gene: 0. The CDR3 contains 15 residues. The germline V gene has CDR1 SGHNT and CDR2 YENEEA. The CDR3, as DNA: TGTGCCAGCAGCTTAGGACTAGCGGGCCAAGAGACCCAGTACTTC. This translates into CASSLGLAGQETQYF.

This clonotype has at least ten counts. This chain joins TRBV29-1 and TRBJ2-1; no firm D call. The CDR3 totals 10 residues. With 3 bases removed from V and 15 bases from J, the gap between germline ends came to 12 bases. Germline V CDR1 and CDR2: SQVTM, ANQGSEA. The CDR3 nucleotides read TGCAGCGTTGACCAAGGTGGTTGGTTCTTC. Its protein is CSVDQGGWFF.

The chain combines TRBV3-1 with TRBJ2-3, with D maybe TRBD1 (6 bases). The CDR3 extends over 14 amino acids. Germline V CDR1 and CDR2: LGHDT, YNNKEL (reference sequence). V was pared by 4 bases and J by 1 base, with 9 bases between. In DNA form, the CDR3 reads TGTGCCAGCAGCCCTGGGGGCGGCACAGATACGCAGTATTTT. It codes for CASSPGGGTDTQYF.

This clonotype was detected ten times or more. The CDR3 loop is CAWRIGTPYEQYF. In DNA form, the CDR3 reads TGTGCCTGGAGGATAGGGACACCTTACGAGCAGTACTTC. The rearrangement uses TRBV30 and TRBJ2-7, with a possible D match to TRBD1 (6 bases). The V end was cut by 3 bases, the J end by 4 bases, with 13 bases between. Per the germline V gene, CDR1 is GTSNPN and CDR2 is SVGIG (reference sequence). This CDR3 has 13 residues.

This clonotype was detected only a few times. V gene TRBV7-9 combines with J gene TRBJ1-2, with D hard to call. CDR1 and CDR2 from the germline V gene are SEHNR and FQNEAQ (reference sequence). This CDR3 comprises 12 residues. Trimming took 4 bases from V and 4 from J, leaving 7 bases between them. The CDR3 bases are TGTGCCAGCAGCTCGACGGCCTATGGCTACACCTTC. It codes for CASSSTAYGYTF.

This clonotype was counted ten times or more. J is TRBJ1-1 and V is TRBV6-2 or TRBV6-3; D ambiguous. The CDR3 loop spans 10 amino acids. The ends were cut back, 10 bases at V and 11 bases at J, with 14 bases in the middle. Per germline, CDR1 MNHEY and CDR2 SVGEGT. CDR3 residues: CATWSFWAFF. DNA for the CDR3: TGTGCCACCTGGTCGTTTTGGGCTTTCTTT.

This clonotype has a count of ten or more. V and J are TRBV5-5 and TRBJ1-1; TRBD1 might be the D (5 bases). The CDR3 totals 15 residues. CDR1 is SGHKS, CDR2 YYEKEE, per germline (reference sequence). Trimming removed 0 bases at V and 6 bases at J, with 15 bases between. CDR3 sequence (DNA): TGTGCCAGCAGCTTGGACAGTGGGGGTAGGGCTGAAGCTTTCTTT. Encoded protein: CASSLDSGGRAEAFF.

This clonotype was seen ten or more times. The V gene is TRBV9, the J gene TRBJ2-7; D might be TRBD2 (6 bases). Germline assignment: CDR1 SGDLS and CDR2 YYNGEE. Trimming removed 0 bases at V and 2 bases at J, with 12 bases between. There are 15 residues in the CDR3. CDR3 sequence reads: CASSVAEGGPYEQYF. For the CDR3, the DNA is TGTGCCAGCAGCGTAGCGGAGGGAGGCCCCTACGAGCAGTACTTC.

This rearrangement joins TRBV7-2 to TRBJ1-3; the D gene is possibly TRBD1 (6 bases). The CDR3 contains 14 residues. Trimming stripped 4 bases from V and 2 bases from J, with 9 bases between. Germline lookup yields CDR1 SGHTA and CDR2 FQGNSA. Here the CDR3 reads CASSSRGPGNTIYF. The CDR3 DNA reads TGTGCCAGCAGCTCCAGGGGCCCTGGAAACACCATATATTTT.

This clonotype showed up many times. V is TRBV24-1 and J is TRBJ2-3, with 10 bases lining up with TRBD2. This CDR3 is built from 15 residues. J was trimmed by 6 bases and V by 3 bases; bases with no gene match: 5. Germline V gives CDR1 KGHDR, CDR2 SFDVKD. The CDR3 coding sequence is TGTGCCACCAGTGATCCAGCGGGGGGGTGGGATACGCAGTATTTT. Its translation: CATSDPAGGWDTQYF.

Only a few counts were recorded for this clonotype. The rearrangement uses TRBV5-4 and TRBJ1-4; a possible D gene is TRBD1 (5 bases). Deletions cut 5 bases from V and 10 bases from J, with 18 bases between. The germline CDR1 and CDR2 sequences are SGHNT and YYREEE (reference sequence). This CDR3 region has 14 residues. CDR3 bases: TGTGCCAGCAGTCTTTACGGGGACGAGGGAAAACTGTTTTTT. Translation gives CASSLYGDEGKLFF.